Listed here are 17 T cell receptor beta chains from one sample, sequenced in a study of blood T cell repertoires in COVID-19. The method was immunoSEQ multiplex PCR; TCRdb's version includes in-frame clones alone and lacks a portion of them. The table lists 250,000 to 350,000 clones, roughly 90% of them singletons. Source material: PBMCs or T cells enriched from blood (not recorded which). The origin of the receptors is a woman in her late teens or twenties with acute COVID-19.

CDR3 coding DNA: TGTGCCAGTAGGAGGGGGACAGGCTACGAGCAGTACTTC. Translated, it gives CASRRGTGYEQYF. The rearrangement joins TRBV19 to TRBJ2-7; 8 bases are shared with TRBD1. CDR3 length equals 13 residues. V was pared by 6 bases and J by 3 bases, with 4 bases of the junction left unmatched. Germline V CDR1 and CDR2: LNHDA, SQIVND (reference sequence).

The chain couples TRBV7-8 to TRBJ2-1; 9 nucleotides match TRBD2. The CDR3 runs 17 residues. The V gene end was trimmed by 2 bases and the J gene end by 4 bases; junction bases not matched to a gene: 9. Looked up from germline, CDR1 is SGHVS and CDR2 is FQNEAQ. Written as DNA, the CDR3 is TGTGCCAGCAGCTTACCCCGTAGACTAGCGGTTTACAATGAGCAGTTCTTC. This sequence encodes CASSLPRRLAVYNEQFF.

The chain combines TRBV6-1 with TRBJ2-2; no firm D call. V lost 1 base and J lost 5, with 14 bases in between. The CDR3 is 16 residues long. CDR1 is MNHNS and CDR2 is SASEGT in the germline V gene. The CDR3: CASSEGPRFTTGELFF. The CDR3, as DNA: TGTGCCAGCAGTGAAGGTCCCCGATTTACTACCGGGGAGCTGTTTTTT.

The V call is TRBV7-9, the J call TRBJ1-1, with D maybe TRBD1 (5 bases). The CDR3 sequence is 15 residues long. The germline gives CDR1 SEHNR, CDR2 FQNEAQ (reference sequence). Trimming stripped 3 bases from V and 1 base from J, with 12 bases between. CDR3 in DNA: TGTGCCAGCAGCTTCTTGGCAGGGCAGAACACTGAAGCTTTCTTT. Residues: CASSFLAGQNTEAFF.

Here the CDR3 DNA reads TGTGCCATCACCCCTTCCCCTAGCGCCTCCTACGAGCAGTACTTC. This codes for CAITPSPSASYEQYF. The chain employs TRBV10-3 and TRBJ2-7, with a weak D call TRBD2 (6 bases). This CDR3 region has 15 residues. The V gene's germline CDR1 is ENHRY and CDR2 SYGVKD. V was clipped by 7 bases and J by 0 bases, with 16 bases between them.

The gene calls are TRBV10-3 and TRBJ2-7, with D maybe TRBD1 (6 bases). This CDR3 region has 15 residues. V dropped 4 bases and J dropped 0 bases, with 13 bases sitting between them. Germline V CDR1 and CDR2: ENHRY, SYGVKD. Here the CDR3 DNA reads TGTGCCATCAGTGGTGGGACAAGCTACTCCTACGAGCAGTACTTC. Protein product: CAISGGTSYSYEQYF.

The V gene is TRBV30, the J gene TRBJ2-7; 7 nucleotides align to TRBD1. CDR3 size: 13 residues. The trim removed 2 bases at V and 6 bases at J, leaving 7 bases unmatched. The germline gives CDR1 GTSNPN, CDR2 SVGIG (reference sequence). As DNA, the CDR3 is TGTGCCTGGAGTTCGGGACAGAGACCCGAGCAGTACTTC. Translation gives CAWSSGQRPEQYF.

This chain joins TRBV27 and TRBJ1-1; no reliable D call. The CDR3 extends over 14 amino acids. The V gene lost 5 bases and the J gene lost 1 base, with 11 bases spanning the gap. Germline lookup yields CDR1 MNHEY and CDR2 SMNVEV (reference sequence). CDR3 amino acids: CASSRNNGNTEAFF. The CDR3 DNA sequence: TGTGCCAGCAGTCGAAATAACGGGAACACTGAAGCTTTCTTT.

This clone was recorded a few times. This sequence joins TRBV3-1 (or the pseudogene TRBV3-2) and TRBJ2-5; tentatively, D is TRBD1 (6 bases). With 0 bases removed from V and 5 bases from J, the gap between germline ends came to 13 bases. The germline V gene encodes CDR1 LGHDT and CDR2 YNNKEL (reference sequence). This CDR3 contains 15 residues. CDR3 nucleotide sequence: TGTGCCAGCAGCCAAGAATCCAGGGGTGGTGAGACCCAGTACTTC. Protein sequence: CASSQESRGGETQYF.

V is TRBV6-1 and J is TRBJ1-4, with TRBD1 matching over 7 bases. Unmatched junction bases numbered 8, after V lost 2 bases and J lost 2 bases. CDR1 and CDR2 (germline): MNHNS, SASEGT. The CDR3 spans 17 residues. Here the CDR3 DNA reads TGTGCCAGCAGTGAAATATCAGGGGGTGGTACTAATGAAAAACTGTTTTTT. It yields the protein CASSEISGGGTNEKLFF.

The chain recombines TRBV7-9 with TRBJ1-2; D perhaps matches TRBD1 (6 bases). Trimming pared 5 bases from V and 4 bases from J, leaving 17 bases between. The germline gives CDR1 SEHNR, CDR2 FQNEAQ (reference sequence). The length of the CDR3 is 15 residues. CDR3 sequence: CASSPWEGGSYGYTF. DNA of the CDR3: TGTGCCAGCAGCCCCTGGGAGGGGGGGAGCTATGGCTACACCTTC.

The chain recombines TRBV21-1 with TRBJ1-4; TRBD1, the table's D call, was not compared with the DNA. TRBV21-1 is a recognized pseudogene. This CDR3 contains 22 residues. The CDR3 spells CASILLGGRTGGGYRYYEKLFF. CDR3 bases: TGTGCCAGCATCCTTCTCGGGGGAAGGACAGGGGGCGGATATAGGTATTATGAAAAACTGTTTTTT.

J is TRBJ1-1 and V is TRBV2; tentative D call: TRBD1 (5 bases). V dropped 4 bases and J dropped 1 base, with 10 bases sitting between them. CDR3 size: 14 residues. Germline V CDR1 and CDR2: SNHLY, FYNNEI. The CDR3 protein is CASSGAGRNTEAFF. Here the CDR3 DNA reads TGTGCCAGCAGTGGAGCAGGGAGGAACACTGAAGCTTTCTTT.

This clone showed up just a few times. The rearrangement links TRBV28 to TRBJ2-2; D is perhaps TRBD2 (7 bases). The length of the CDR3 is 14 residues. Germline-derived CDR1 and CDR2 are MDHEN and SYDVKM. The V end was cut by 2 bases, the J end by 5 bases, with 9 bases between. This chain's CDR3 is CASSLAGATGELFF. The CDR3 DNA sequence: TGTGCCAGCAGTTTAGCGGGGGCGACCGGGGAGCTGTTTTTT.

V is TRBV6-2 or TRBV6-3 and J is TRBJ1-4; 9 bases are shared with TRBD1. With 5 bases clipped from V and 3 bases from J, the junction kept 16 bases outside the gene matches. CDR3 length: 19 residues. The germline CDR1 and CDR2 sequences are MNHEY and SVGEGT. The CDR3, as DNA: TGTGCCAGCAGTCCGATACCACCTCTCGGGACAGGGTCTAATGAAAAACTGTTTTTT. Protein sequence: CASSPIPPLGTGSNEKLFF.

This sequence joins TRBV9 and TRBJ1-3, with 12 bases matching TRBD1. This CDR3 spans 22 amino acids. Germline V gene lookup returns CDR1 SGDLS and CDR2 YYNGEE. Trimming removed 4 bases from V and 0 bases from J; junction bases left unmatched: 20. DNA for the CDR3: TGTGCCAGCAGCTCTACAGCCTGGATCCTGCGGGACAGGGGGCTCTCTGGAAACACCATATATTTT. The encoded protein is CASSSTAWILRDRGLSGNTIYF. Full variable domain (outside the CDR3, taken from reference TRBV9 and TRBJ1-3): DSGVTQTPKHLITATGQRVTLRCSPRSGDLSVYWYQQSLDQGLQFLIQYYNGEERAKGNILERFSAQQFPDLHSELNLSSLELGDSALYFCASSSTAWILRDRGLSGNTIYFGEGSWLTVV.

The V call is TRBV28, the J call TRBJ2-5; 10 bases align to TRBD1. CDR1 is MDHEN, CDR2 SYDVKM, per germline. Trimming at V came to 5 bases and at J to 5 bases, leaving 8 bases not matched to a gene. The CDR3 runs to 15 residues. Here the CDR3 reads CASSTPGQGPETQYF. In DNA form, the CDR3 reads TGTGCCAGCAGTACCCCGGGACAGGGGCCGGAGACCCAGTACTTC.